The 6 T cell receptor beta chains below all came from one sample that was sequenced in a study of shared clonotypes between healthy human individuals. Repertoires were generated with immunoSEQ multiplex PCR, while TCRdb's copy carries only in-frame clones and drops some. The sample lists some 2.1 million clones; just under 95% were seen once. Selected positively for CCR7 and CD45RO-negative, naive CD8 cells excluded terminally differentiated effector memory CD45RA+ cells. The source material was naive CD8+ T cells from PBMCs. The receptor set was obtained from a man aged 18-30 years in good health. Some clones in this sample may be carry-over from other donors' samples.

The gene calls are TRBV11-2 and TRBJ2-7; tentative D call: TRBD1 (6 bases). Trimming cost V 5 bases and J 3 bases, with 11 bases left between them. Looked up from germline, CDR1 is SGHAT and CDR2 is FQNNGV. The CDR3 loop spans 13 amino acids. The CDR3 loop reads CASSRTANYEQYF. The CDR3 DNA reads as TGTGCCAGCAGCCGGACAGCAAACTACGAGCAGTACTTC.

The chain couples TRBV9 to TRBJ1-1; TRBD1 matches at 8 bases. The CDR3 extends over 16 amino acids. Germline CDR1 and CDR2: SGDLS and YYNGEE. V lost 3 bases, J lost 0 bases, and 7 bases stayed unmatched. The CDR3 DNA follows: TGTGCCAGCAGCGCTACAGGGGGTTCTGTGAACACTGAAGCTTTCTTT. Amino acid sequence: CASSATGGSVNTEAFF.

The V gene is TRBV5-1, the J gene TRBJ2-3, with D possibly being TRBD1 or TRBD2 (5 bases each). The CDR3 consists of 15 residues. V lost 4 bases and J 5 bases, leaving 17 bases between the germline ends. Germline assignment: CDR1 SGHRS and CDR2 YFSETQ. CDR3 in amino acids: CASSPFGAPIDTQYF. CDR3 nucleotide sequence: TGCGCCAGCAGCCCCTTCGGGGCCCCCATAGATACGCAGTATTTT.

The chain joins TRBV15 to TRBJ1-2; no clear D gene. Germline V gives CDR1 LNHNV, CDR2 YYDKDF (reference sequence). The CDR3 spans 16 residues. Trimming took off 0 bases at V and 1 base at J, with 12 bases between the two ends. DNA of the CDR3: TGTGCCACCAGCAGAGAAGGCTACCGTTATAACTATGGCTACACCTTC. It translates to CATSREGYRYNYGYTF. Based on the CDR3 plus reference TRBV15 and TRBJ1-2, the full variable domain is DAMVIQNPRYQVTQFGKPVTLSCSQTLNHNVMYWYQQKSSQAPKLLFHYYDKDFNNEADTPDNFQSRRPNTSFCFLDIRSPGLGDTAMYLCATSREGYRYNYGYTFGSGTRLTVV.

The chain carries TRBV5-8 and TRBJ2-5; D possibly uses TRBD1 or TRBD2 (5 bases each). CDR1 is SGHTS and CDR2 is YDEGEE in the germline V gene. This CDR3 spans 16 amino acids. V was trimmed by 3 bases and J by 2 bases, leaving 17 bases between them. The chain's CDR3 is CASSSLGEAIQETQYF. As DNA, the CDR3 is TGTGCCAGCAGCTCTTTGGGGGAAGCGATACAAGAGACCCAGTACTTC. Full variable domain (remainder filled in from reference TRBV5-8 and TRBJ2-5): EAGVTQSPTHLIKTRGQQATLRCSPISGHTSVYWYQQALGLGLQFLLWYDEGEERNRGNFPPRFSGRQFPNYSSELNVNALELEDSALYLCASSSLGEAIQETQYFGPGTRLLVL.

The J gene is TRBJ1-1, the V gene TRBV9, with 9 nucleotides matching TRBD1. V was pared by 3 bases and J by 2 bases, with 11 bases of the junction left unmatched. Per germline, CDR1 SGDLS and CDR2 YYNGEE. This CDR3 comprises 17 residues. CDR3 DNA sequence: TGTGCCAGCAGCGCAACCATGACAGGGGGGCTTAACACTGAAGCTTTCTTT. It yields the protein CASSATMTGGLNTEAFF.